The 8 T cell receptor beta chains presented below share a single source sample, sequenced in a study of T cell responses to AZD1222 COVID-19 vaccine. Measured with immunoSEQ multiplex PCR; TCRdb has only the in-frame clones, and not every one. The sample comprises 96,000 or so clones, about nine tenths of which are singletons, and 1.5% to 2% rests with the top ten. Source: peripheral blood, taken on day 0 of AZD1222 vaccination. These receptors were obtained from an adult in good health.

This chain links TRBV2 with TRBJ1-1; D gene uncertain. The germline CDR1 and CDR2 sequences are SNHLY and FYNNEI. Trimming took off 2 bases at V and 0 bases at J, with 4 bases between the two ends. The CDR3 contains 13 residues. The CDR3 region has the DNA TGTGCCAGCAGTGAATGGCTGAACACTGAAGCTTTCTTT. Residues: CASSEWLNTEAFF.

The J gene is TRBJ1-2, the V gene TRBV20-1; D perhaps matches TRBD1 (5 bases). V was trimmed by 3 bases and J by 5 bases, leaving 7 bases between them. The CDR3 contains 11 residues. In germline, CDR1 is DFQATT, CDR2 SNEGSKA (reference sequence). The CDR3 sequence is CSASGGYGYTF. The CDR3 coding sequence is TGCAGTGCTAGTGGGGGGTATGGCTACACCTTC.

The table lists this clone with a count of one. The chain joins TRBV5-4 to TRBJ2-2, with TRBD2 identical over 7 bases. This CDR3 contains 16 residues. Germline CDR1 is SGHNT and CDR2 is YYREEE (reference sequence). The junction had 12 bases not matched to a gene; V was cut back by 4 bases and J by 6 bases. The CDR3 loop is CASSPQRGTRSGELFF. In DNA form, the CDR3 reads TGTGCCAGCAGCCCCCAGCGGGGAACAAGGTCCGGGGAGCTGTTTTTT.

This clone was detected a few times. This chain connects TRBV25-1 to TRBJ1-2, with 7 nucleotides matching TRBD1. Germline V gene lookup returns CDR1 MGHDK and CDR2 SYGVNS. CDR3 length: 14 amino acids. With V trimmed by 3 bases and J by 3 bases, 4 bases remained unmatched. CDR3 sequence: CASSDSGTDYGYTF. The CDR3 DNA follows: TGTGCCAGCAGTGACTCCGGGACAGACTATGGCTACACCTTC.

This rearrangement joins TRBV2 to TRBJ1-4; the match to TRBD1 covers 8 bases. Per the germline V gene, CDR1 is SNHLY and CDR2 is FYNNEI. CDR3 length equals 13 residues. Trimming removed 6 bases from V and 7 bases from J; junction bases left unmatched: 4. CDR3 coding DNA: TGTGCCAGCAGGACAGGGGCACTTGAAAAACTGTTTTTT. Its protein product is CASRTGALEKLFF.

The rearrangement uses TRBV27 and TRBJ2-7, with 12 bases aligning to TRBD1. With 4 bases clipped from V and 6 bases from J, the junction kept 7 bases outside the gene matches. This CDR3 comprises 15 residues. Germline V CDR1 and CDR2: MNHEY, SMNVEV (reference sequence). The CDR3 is CASSSPGQGASEQYF. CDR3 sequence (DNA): TGTGCCAGCAGTTCCCCGGGACAGGGGGCTTCCGAGCAGTACTTC.

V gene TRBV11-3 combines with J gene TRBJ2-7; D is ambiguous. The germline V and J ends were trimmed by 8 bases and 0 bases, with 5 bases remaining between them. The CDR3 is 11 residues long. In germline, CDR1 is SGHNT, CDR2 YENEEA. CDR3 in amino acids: CASYSSYEQYF. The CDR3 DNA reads TGTGCCAGCTATAGCTCCTACGAGCAGTACTTC.

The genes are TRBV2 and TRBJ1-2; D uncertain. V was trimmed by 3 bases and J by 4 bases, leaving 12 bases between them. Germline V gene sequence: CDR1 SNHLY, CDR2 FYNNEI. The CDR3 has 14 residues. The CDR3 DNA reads TGTGCCAGCAGTGACCGAGGACCGTTCTATGGCTACACCTTC. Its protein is CASSDRGPFYGYTF.